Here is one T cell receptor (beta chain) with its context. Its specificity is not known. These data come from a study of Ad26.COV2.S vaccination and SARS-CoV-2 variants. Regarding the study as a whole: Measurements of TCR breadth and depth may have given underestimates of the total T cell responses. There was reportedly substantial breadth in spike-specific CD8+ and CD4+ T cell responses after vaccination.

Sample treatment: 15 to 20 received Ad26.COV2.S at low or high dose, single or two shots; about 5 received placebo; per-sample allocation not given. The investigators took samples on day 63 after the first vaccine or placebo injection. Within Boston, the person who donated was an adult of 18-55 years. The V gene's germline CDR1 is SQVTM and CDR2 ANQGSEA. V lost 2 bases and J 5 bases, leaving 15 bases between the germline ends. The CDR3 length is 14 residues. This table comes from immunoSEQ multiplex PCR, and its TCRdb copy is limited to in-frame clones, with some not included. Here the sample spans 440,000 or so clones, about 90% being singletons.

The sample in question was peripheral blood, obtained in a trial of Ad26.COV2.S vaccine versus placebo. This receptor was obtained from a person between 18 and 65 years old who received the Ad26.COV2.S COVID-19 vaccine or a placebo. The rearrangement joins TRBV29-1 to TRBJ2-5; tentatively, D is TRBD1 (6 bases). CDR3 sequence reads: CSVEIQTGLETQYF. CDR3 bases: TGCAGCGTTGAAATACAGACAGGATTGGAGACCCAGTACTTC.